A selection of T cell receptor beta chains follows, all from one sample in a study of blood T cell repertoires in COVID-19. Sequencing used immunoSEQ multiplex PCR; TCRdb keeps in-frame clones, though not all of them. The table lists 15,000 to 20,000 clones, 80% of them singletons, with 11% in the top ten. The sample consisted of peripheral blood. The receptors were gathered from an elderly man with acute or convalescent COVID-19. Each CDR3 is given with its conserved first and last residue. Fields, in order: V gene, D gene, J gene, clone size, CDR3 protein, CDR3 DNA. A D gene is named only where the DNA matches it firmly. Size tells how often a clone was seen (once, few, many) or the class of an expanded clone, and some rows leave it out.

v_call: TRBV7-2
d_call: .
j_call: TRBJ1-1
clone_size: .
cdr3_aa: CASSLGAGIQNTEAFF
cdr3_nt: TGTGCCAGCAGCTTAGGGGCGGGGATACAGAACACTGAAGCTTTCTTT

v_call: TRBV7-9
d_call: .
j_call: TRBJ2-3
clone_size: .
cdr3_aa: CASSFQDTQYF
cdr3_nt: TGTGCCAGCAGCTTTCAGGATACGCAGTATTTT

v_call: TRBV5-6
d_call: TRBD2
j_call: TRBJ2-5
clone_size: .
cdr3_aa: CASSARSSGETQYF
cdr3_nt: TGTGCCAGCAGCGCACGGTCTAGCGGAGAGACCCAGTACTTC

v_call: TRBV19
d_call: .
j_call: TRBJ1-2
clone_size: .
cdr3_aa: CASRIMWGESSYGYTF
cdr3_nt: TGTGCCAGTAGGATTATGTGGGGGGAATCAAGCTATGGCTACACCTTC

v_call: TRBV18
d_call: TRBD2
j_call: TRBJ2-3
clone_size: once
cdr3_aa: CASSRLAGGPTDTQYF
cdr3_nt: TGTGCCAGCTCGCGACTAGCGGGGGGCCCCACAGATACGCAGTATTTT

v_call: TRBV6-5
d_call: TRBD1
j_call: TRBJ1-2
clone_size: .
cdr3_aa: CASQAGGFGYTF
cdr3_nt: TGTGCCAGCCAAGCAGGGGGTTTTGGCTACACCTTC

v_call: TRBV4-3
d_call: TRBD1
j_call: TRBJ1-4
clone_size: .
cdr3_aa: CASSQQTGHGKKLFF
cdr3_nt: TGCGCCAGCAGCCAACAGACAGGGCACGGAAAAAAACTGTTTTTT

v_call: TRBV12-3/TRBV12-4
d_call: TRBD1
j_call: TRBJ1-5
clone_size: .
cdr3_aa: CASSLQGNQPQHF
cdr3_nt: TGTGCCAGCAGTCTACAGGGGAATCAGCCTCAGCATTTT

v_call: TRBV7-2
d_call: .
j_call: TRBJ2-2
clone_size: few
cdr3_aa: CASSLGQGDGELFF
cdr3_nt: TGTGCCAGCAGCTTAGGACAAGGTGACGGGGAGCTGTTTTTT

v_call: TRBV29-1
d_call: TRBD2
j_call: TRBJ2-1
clone_size: few
cdr3_aa: CSVDRRSSGGGNEQFF
cdr3_nt: TGCAGCGTGGATCGTCGTTCTAGCGGGGGTGGCAATGAGCAGTTCTTC

v_call: TRBV6-1
d_call: .
j_call: TRBJ2-2
clone_size: .
cdr3_aa: CASSEHFLTGELFF
cdr3_nt: TGTGCCAGCAGTGAACACTTCCTCACCGGGGAGCTGTTTTTT

v_call: TRBV2
d_call: .
j_call: TRBJ2-2
clone_size: .
cdr3_aa: CASSGDSSLGGELFF
cdr3_nt: TGTGCCAGCAGTGGCGACAGCAGCTTAGGCGGGGAGCTGTTTTTT

v_call: TRBV7-2
d_call: .
j_call: TRBJ1-2
clone_size: .
cdr3_aa: CASSPNPAGRNYGYTF
cdr3_nt: TGTGCCAGCAGCCCGAACCCAGCAGGGAGGAACTATGGCTACACCTTC

v_call: TRBV7-9
d_call: .
j_call: TRBJ1-6
clone_size: .
cdr3_aa: CASRQKTGATNSPLHF
cdr3_nt: TGTGCCAGCAGGCAAAAAACTGGGGCCACTAATTCACCCCTCCACTTT

v_call: TRBV6-5
d_call: TRBD1
j_call: TRBJ2-7
clone_size: .
cdr3_aa: CASSLPGQKYEQYF
cdr3_nt: TGTGCCAGCAGTCTACCGGGACAGAAATACGAGCAGTACTTC

v_call: TRBV12-3/TRBV12-4
d_call: .
j_call: TRBJ1-5
clone_size: once
cdr3_aa: CASCREEDQPQHF
cdr3_nt: TGTGCCAGCTGTCGGGAGGAAGATCAGCCCCAGCATTTT

v_call: TRBV18
d_call: TRBD1
j_call: TRBJ1-1
clone_size: .
cdr3_aa: CASSPTGGTEAFF
cdr3_nt: TGTGCCAGCTCACCTACAGGGGGGACTGAAGCTTTCTTT

v_call: TRBV9
d_call: TRBD2
j_call: TRBJ2-5
clone_size: .
cdr3_aa: CASSTGTSGGIQETQYF
cdr3_nt: TGTGCCAGCAGCACAGGGACTAGCGGGGGAATACAAGAGACCCAGTACTTC

v_call: TRBV19
d_call: .
j_call: TRBJ2-3
clone_size: .
cdr3_aa: CASSSQVNTDTQYF
cdr3_nt: TGTGCCAGTAGTTCACAGGTTAACACAGATACGCAGTATTTT

v_call: TRBV20-1
d_call: .
j_call: TRBJ1-1
clone_size: .
cdr3_aa: CSASGGTEAFF
cdr3_nt: TGCAGTGCTAGTGGCGGCACTGAAGCTTTCTTT

v_call: TRBV7-9
d_call: TRBD1
j_call: TRBJ1-1
clone_size: .
cdr3_aa: CASRLARRGGQAEAFF
cdr3_nt: TGTGCCAGCAGATTAGCCCGACGTGGTGGACAGGCTGAAGCTTTCTTT

v_call: TRBV19
d_call: .
j_call: TRBJ1-6
clone_size: .
cdr3_aa: CASREPLGITYNSPLHF
cdr3_nt: TGTGCCAGTAGGGAACCACTCGGGATCACCTATAATTCACCCCTCCACTTT

v_call: TRBV18
d_call: .
j_call: TRBJ1-6
clone_size: .
cdr3_aa: CASSPFAGADSPLHF
cdr3_nt: TGTGCCAGCTCACCTTTCGCGGGGGCTGATTCACCCCTCCACTTT

v_call: TRBV3-1/TRBV3-2
d_call: TRBD1
j_call: TRBJ2-1
clone_size: .
cdr3_aa: CASRIQGVEGNEQFF
cdr3_nt: TGTGCCAGCAGAATACAGGGGGTCGAAGGCAATGAGCAGTTCTTC

v_call: TRBV25-1
d_call: .
j_call: TRBJ1-6
clone_size: .
cdr3_aa: CASSAGANSPLHF
cdr3_nt: TGTGCCAGCAGCGCAGGGGCAAATTCACCCCTCCACTTT

v_call: TRBV9
d_call: .
j_call: TRBJ1-3
clone_size: .
cdr3_aa: CASSPMGGGAGNTIYF
cdr3_nt: TGTGCCAGCAGCCCTATGGGAGGGGGGGCTGGAAACACCATATATTTT

v_call: TRBV7-2
d_call: TRBD2
j_call: TRBJ2-2
clone_size: .
cdr3_aa: CASSSIGTSGAGELFF
cdr3_nt: TGTGCCAGCAGCTCCATCGGGACTAGCGGGGCCGGGGAGCTGTTTTTT

v_call: TRBV5-1
d_call: .
j_call: TRBJ2-7
clone_size: .
cdr3_aa: CASSLSRPPGTYEQYF
cdr3_nt: TGCGCCAGCAGCTTGAGTAGGCCGCCCGGGACCTACGAGCAGTACTTC

v_call: TRBV30
d_call: .
j_call: TRBJ1-1
clone_size: .
cdr3_aa: CAWSLSTVTEAFF
cdr3_nt: TGTGCCTGGAGTTTGTCGACAGTCACTGAAGCTTTCTTT

v_call: TRBV15
d_call: .
j_call: TRBJ1-1
clone_size: .
cdr3_aa: CATSKWGGNTEAFF
cdr3_nt: TGTGCCACCAGCAAATGGGGAGGGAACACTGAAGCTTTCTTT

v_call: TRBV5-4
d_call: .
j_call: TRBJ2-3
clone_size: .
cdr3_aa: CASSLYRRSSRTDTQYF
cdr3_nt: TGTGCCAGCAGCTTGTATCGTCGGTCATCTCGGACAGATACGCAGTATTTT

v_call: TRBV11-2
d_call: TRBD1
j_call: TRBJ1-6
clone_size: .
cdr3_aa: CASSFNRQGNSPLHF
cdr3_nt: TGTGCCAGCAGCTTTAACAGACAGGGGAATTCACCCCTCCACTTT

v_call: TRBV6-2/TRBV6-3
d_call: TRBD1
j_call: TRBJ1-5
clone_size: .
cdr3_aa: CASSRSGTGGVKGNQPQHF
cdr3_nt: TGTGCCAGCAGTCGGTCCGGGACAGGGGGCGTCAAGGGCAATCAGCCCCAGCATTTT

v_call: TRBV6-6
d_call: .
j_call: TRBJ1-2
clone_size: .
cdr3_aa: CASSLEGIMRGYTF
cdr3_nt: TGTGCCAGCAGTTTGGAGGGGATAATGCGGGGCTACACCTTC

v_call: TRBV6-5
d_call: .
j_call: TRBJ2-7
clone_size: .
cdr3_aa: CASRTPVGSSYEQYF
cdr3_nt: TGTGCCAGCAGGACCCCCGTCGGGAGCAGTTACGAGCAGTACTTC

v_call: TRBV3-1/TRBV3-2
d_call: TRBD1
j_call: TRBJ1-4
clone_size: .
cdr3_aa: CASSGQGMNNEKLFF
cdr3_nt: TGTGCCAGCAGCGGACAGGGGATGAACAATGAAAAACTGTTTTTT

v_call: TRBV7-3
d_call: .
j_call: TRBJ2-3
clone_size: .
cdr3_aa: CASSLSGLHTDTQYF
cdr3_nt: TGTGCCAGCAGCTTATCGGGACTCCACACAGATACGCAGTATTTT

v_call: TRBV7-8
d_call: .
j_call: TRBJ2-7
clone_size: .
cdr3_aa: CASSSQGTYEQYF
cdr3_nt: TGTGCCAGCAGCTCACAGGGAACCTACGAGCAGTACTTC

v_call: TRBV5-5
d_call: .
j_call: TRBJ1-1
clone_size: .
cdr3_aa: CASDPGHLSNTEAFF
cdr3_nt: TGTGCCAGCGACCCGGGACATTTATCGAACACTGAAGCTTTCTTT

v_call: TRBV21-1
d_call: .
j_call: TRBJ2-6
clone_size: few
cdr3_aa: CASSPPDTSSGANVLTF
cdr3_nt: TGTGCCAGCAGCCCCCCAGACACTTCCTCTGGGGCCAACGTCCTGACTTTC

v_call: TRBV11-2
d_call: .
j_call: TRBJ1-1
clone_size: .
cdr3_aa: CASSSLAGGAFF
cdr3_nt: TGTGCCAGCAGCTCCCTCGCCGGGGGAGCTTTCTTT

v_call: TRBV3-1/TRBV3-2
d_call: .
j_call: TRBJ2-5
clone_size: .
cdr3_aa: CASSQPGVDETQYF
cdr3_nt: TGTGCCAGCAGCCAGCCAGGGGTCGACGAGACCCAGTACTTC

v_call: TRBV7-2
d_call: .
j_call: TRBJ1-3
clone_size: .
cdr3_aa: CASSLQGAGNTIYF
cdr3_nt: TGTGCCAGCAGCTTACAGGGTGCTGGAAACACCATATATTTT

v_call: TRBV7-2
d_call: TRBD1
j_call: TRBJ2-2
clone_size: medium-sized
cdr3_aa: CASSLLRTGETGELFF
cdr3_nt: TGTGCCAGCAGCTTACTGCGGACAGGGGAAACCGGGGAGCTGTTTTTT

v_call: TRBV7-9
d_call: .
j_call: TRBJ1-2
clone_size: .
cdr3_aa: CASSLEGSRDGYTF
cdr3_nt: TGTGCCAGCAGCTTAGAGGGGTCCCGCGATGGCTACACCTTC

v_call: TRBV19
d_call: .
j_call: TRBJ2-5
clone_size: .
cdr3_aa: CASSIVYASETQYF
cdr3_nt: TGTGCCAGTAGTATAGTGTATGCGTCAGAGACCCAGTACTTC

v_call: TRBV28
d_call: TRBD1
j_call: TRBJ1-2
clone_size: .
cdr3_aa: CASSYGTGNYGYTF
cdr3_nt: TGTGCCAGCAGCTATGGGACAGGGAACTATGGCTACACCTTC

v_call: TRBV5-1
d_call: TRBD1
j_call: TRBJ2-1
clone_size: .
cdr3_aa: CASSPRDRGHSSYNEQFF
cdr3_nt: TGCGCCAGCAGCCCCCGGGACAGGGGCCACTCTTCCTACAATGAGCAGTTCTTC

v_call: TRBV9
d_call: .
j_call: TRBJ1-1
clone_size: few
cdr3_aa: CASSARRGNTEAFF
cdr3_nt: TGTGCCAGCAGCGCTCGAAGGGGGAACACTGAAGCTTTCTTT

v_call: TRBV12-3/TRBV12-4
d_call: .
j_call: TRBJ1-2
clone_size: .
cdr3_aa: CASTPRGGYGYTF
cdr3_nt: TGTGCCAGCACCCCCCGGGGAGGCTATGGCTACACCTTC